These 15 T cell receptor beta chains were sequenced from one sample in a study of cytomegalovirus exposure and HLA in healthy donors. 60 Vbeta and 13 Jbeta primers were used in PCR. Profiled with immunoSEQ multiplex PCR; TCRdb holds only in-frame clones, not every one. The sample lists 100,000 to 150,000 clones; about 80% were seen once. Sequenced sample: PBMCs. The origin of the receptors is a man aged 30-40 years in good health and CMV-seropositive.

This chain links TRBV5-1 with TRBJ2-7, with 7 bases identical to TRBD1. This CDR3 is built from 15 residues. V shed 2 bases, J shed 2 bases, and the junction held 7 bases outside the gene matches. CDR1 SGHRS and CDR2 YFSETQ come from the germline V gene. Written as DNA, the CDR3 is TGCGCCAGCAGCTTTGCGGACAGGCGGGCCTACGAGCAGTACTTC. This sequence encodes CASSFADRRAYEQYF.

This chain uses TRBV28 with TRBJ2-7; 9 positions agree with TRBD1. This CDR3 region has 15 residues. Germline-derived CDR1 and CDR2 are MDHEN and SYDVKM. V gave up 5 bases and J gave up 2 bases; unmatched junction bases: 7. CDR3 in DNA: TGTGCCAGCAGTCCTCTCGGACAGGGGACCTACGAGCAGTACTTC. Its translation: CASSPLGQGTYEQYF. Using reference TRBV28 and TRBJ2-7 for the parts outside the CDR3, the full variable domain is DVKVTQSSRYLVKRTGEKVFLECVQDMDHENMFWYRQDPGLGLRLIYFSYDVKMKEKGDIPEGYSVSREKKERFSLILESASTNQTSMYLCASSPLGQGTYEQYFGPGTRLTVT.

This sequence joins TRBV4-1 and TRBJ1-2; TRBD1 aligns across 9 bases. V was pared by 0 bases and J by 4 bases, with 9 bases of the junction left unmatched. The CDR3 runs 17 residues. CDR1 is MGHRA, CDR2 YSYEKL, per germline. CDR3 region: CASSQDFWDRAGYGYTF. CDR3 DNA sequence: TGCGCCAGCAGCCAAGACTTTTGGGACAGGGCGGGCTATGGCTACACCTTC.

This clone was observed a handful of times. This chain connects TRBV6-6 to TRBJ1-2, with D possibly matching TRBD1 (6 bases). CDR1 and CDR2 from the germline V gene are MNHNY and SVGAGI (reference sequence). The ends were cut back, 5 bases at V and 4 bases at J, with 11 bases in the middle. There are 13 residues in the CDR3. This CDR3 reads CASSRGGAYGYTF. The CDR3 DNA reads as TGTGCCAGCAGTAGAGGGGGGGCCTATGGCTACACCTTC.

This chain links TRBV11-2 with TRBJ2-1; D unclear. Germline assignment: CDR1 SGHAT and CDR2 FQNNGV. Trimming cost V 5 bases and J 9 bases, with 17 bases left between them. The length of the CDR3 is 14 residues. The CDR3 sequence: CASSPPPSSIEQFF. CDR3 DNA sequence: TGTGCCAGCAGCCCACCCCCGTCGTCTATTGAGCAGTTCTTC.

This chain connects TRBV7-9 to TRBJ2-5; D might be TRBD2 (6 bases). Per germline, CDR1 SEHNR and CDR2 FQNEAQ (reference sequence). The CDR3 is made up of 12 amino acids. Trimming removed 1 base at V and 7 bases at J, with 7 bases between. CDR3 residues: CASSLGGATQYF. The CDR3 DNA follows: TGTGCCAGCAGCTTAGGCGGGGCGACCCAGTACTTC.

The chain is built from TRBV19 and TRBJ2-7, with 7 positions matching TRBD2. J gave up 2 bases and V 1 base, and 5 bases lay outside the gene matches. The CDR3 spans 15 residues. In germline, CDR1 is LNHDA, CDR2 SQIVND (reference sequence). The CDR3 loop reads CASSIAQGGPYEQYF. CDR3 coding DNA: TGTGCCAGTAGTATAGCCCAGGGAGGGCCCTACGAGCAGTACTTC.

This chain joins TRBV15 and TRBJ2-1, with 9 bases that match TRBD2. The ends lost 0 bases at V and 14 bases at J; junction bases unmatched: 5. CDR3 length: 13 residues. Germline CDR1 is LNHNV and CDR2 is YYDKDF (reference sequence). The CDR3 loop reads CATSREGVAGEFF. DNA of the CDR3: TGTGCCACCAGCAGAGAGGGGGTAGCGGGAGAGTTCTTC.

The V and J genes are TRBV7-2 and TRBJ2-3; D is uncertain. CDR1 is SGHTA, CDR2 FQGNSA, per germline. Trimming took 1 base from V and 2 from J, leaving 7 bases between them. The CDR3 is made up of 14 amino acids. CDR3 residues: CASSLVPVTDTQYF. Written as DNA, the CDR3 is TGTGCCAGCAGCTTAGTGCCAGTCACAGATACGCAGTATTTT. The whole variable domain, filled in from reference TRBV7-2 and TRBJ2-3, reads GAGVSQSPSNKVTEKGKDVELRCDPISGHTALYWYRQSLGQGLEFLIYFQGNSAPDKSGLPSDRFSAERTGGSVSTLTIQRTQQEDSAVYLCASSLVPVTDTQYFGPGTRLTVL.

This clone was recorded only once. This chain joins TRBV28 and TRBJ1-5; 9 nucleotides match TRBD1. V was pared by 3 bases and J by 1 base, with 10 bases of the junction left unmatched. Germline CDR1 and CDR2: MDHEN and SYDVKM. This CDR3 spans 18 amino acids. The CDR3 DNA sequence: TGTGCCAGCAGTTTCCGGGACAGGGATGGGGAAAGCAATCAGCCCCAGCATTTT. It translates to CASSFRDRDGESNQPQHF.

This chain connects TRBV7-2 to TRBJ2-5; 8 positions match TRBD2. The tail of the sequence fits TRBJ2-7 better, so the J call may be wrong. The CDR3 extends over 14 amino acids. Germline V gene data show CDR1 as SGHTA and CDR2 as FQGNSA. CDR3 nucleotide sequence: TGTGCCAGCAGCTTAGCGGGACTAGCCTACGAGCAGTACTTC. Protein: CASSLAGLAYEQYF.

V and J are TRBV25-1 and TRBJ1-1; D call uncertain. Germline lookup yields CDR1 MGHDK and CDR2 SYGVNS. Trimming shortened V by 1 base and J by 2 bases, and 11 bases separated the two germline ends. This CDR3 contains 15 residues. As DNA, the CDR3 is TGTGCCAGCAGTGAATGGAGTCAAACTAACACTGAAGCTTTCTTT. Translation gives CASSEWSQTNTEAFF.

This clone was counted between two and nine times. The rearrangement joins TRBV6-5 to TRBJ2-1; 10 positions agree with TRBD2. J was trimmed by 6 bases and V by 0 bases; bases with no gene match: 5. This CDR3 spans 16 amino acids. Germline CDR1 MNHEY, CDR2 SVGAGI. In DNA, the CDR3 is TGTGCCAGCAGTTACTCTAGACTAGCGGGCGTCAATGAGCAGTTCTTC. This gives the protein CASSYSRLAGVNEQFF.

The rearrangement joins TRBV5-1 to TRBJ2-1; the match to TRBD2 covers 7 bases. This CDR3 is built from 14 residues. CDR1 and CDR2 (germline): SGHRS, YFSETQ. V lost 4 bases to trimming and J lost 5 bases; unmatched junction nucleotides: 6. Here the CDR3 DNA reads TGCGCCAGCAGCCTAGGGACTAACCACAATGAGCAGTTCTTC. This encodes CASSLGTNHNEQFF.

This chain connects TRBV30 to TRBJ1-2; D remains ambiguous. V lost 0 bases and J lost 4, with 6 bases in between. In germline, CDR1 is GTSNPN, CDR2 SVGIG (reference sequence). The CDR3 is 12 residues long. CDR3 in DNA: TGTGCCTGGAGTGTACGCGGCTATGGCTACACCTTC. This gives the protein CAWSVRGYGYTF.